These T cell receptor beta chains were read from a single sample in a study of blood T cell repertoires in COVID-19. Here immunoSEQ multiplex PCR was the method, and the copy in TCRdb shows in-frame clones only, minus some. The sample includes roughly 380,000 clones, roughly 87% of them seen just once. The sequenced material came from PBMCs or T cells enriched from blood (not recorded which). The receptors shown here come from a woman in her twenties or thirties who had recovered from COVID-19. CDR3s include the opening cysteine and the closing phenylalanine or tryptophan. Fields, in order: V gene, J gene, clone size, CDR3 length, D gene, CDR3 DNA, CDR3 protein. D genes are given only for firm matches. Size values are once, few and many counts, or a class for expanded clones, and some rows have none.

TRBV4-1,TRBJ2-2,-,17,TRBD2,TGCGCCAGCAGCCACCTAGCGGGGGGTTCGGACACCGGGGAGCTGTTTTTT,CASSHLAGGSDTGELFF
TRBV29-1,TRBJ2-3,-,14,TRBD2,TGCAGCGTTGAACCGCGACTAGCGTCGGCTACGCAGTATTTT,CSVEPRLASATQYF
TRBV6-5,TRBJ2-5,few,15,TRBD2,TGTGCCAGCAGTTACCCCGGGACTAGCCAAGAGACCCAGTACTTC,CASSYPGTSQETQYF
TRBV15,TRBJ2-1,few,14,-,TGTGCCACCAGCAGAGCCGGCTCCTACAATGAGCAGTTCTTC,CATSRAGSYNEQFF
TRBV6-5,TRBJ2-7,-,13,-,TGTGCCAGCAGTTACTCGGAGAACTACGAGCAGTACTTC,CASSYSENYEQYF
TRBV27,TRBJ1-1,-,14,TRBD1,TGTGCCAGCAGTAAGGGACAGGCGAACACTGAAGCTTTCTTT,CASSKGQANTEAFF
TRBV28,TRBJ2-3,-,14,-,TGTGCCAGCAGTGAGGAGGGCCGCGTTCATACGCAGTATTTT,CASSEEGRVHTQYF
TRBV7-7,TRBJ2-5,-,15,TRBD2,TGTGCTAGCAGCTTAGGTGGCGGGGGCCAAGAGACCCAGTACTTC,CASSLGGGGQETQYF
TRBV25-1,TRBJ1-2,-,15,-,TGTGCCAGCAGTGGGACTATTAACGGGCCCTATGGCTACACCTTC,CASSGTINGPYGYTF
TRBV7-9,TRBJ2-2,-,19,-,TGTGCCAGCAGCCTCCGAATAATAAGGGGAGGAGGTGACACCGGGGAGCTGTTTTTT,CASSLRIIRGGGDTGELFF
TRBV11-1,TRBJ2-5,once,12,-,TGTGCCAGCCGGGGGGCCAGCGAGACCCAGTACTTC,CASRGASETQYF
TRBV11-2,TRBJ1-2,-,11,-,TGTGCCAGCAGCTTTCGCTATGGCTACACCTTC,CASSFRYGYTF
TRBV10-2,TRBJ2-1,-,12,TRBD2,TGCGCCACCCGGGACTACTACAATGAGCAGTTCTTC,CATRDYYNEQFF
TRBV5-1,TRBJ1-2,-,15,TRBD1,TGCGCCAGCAGCTTAGGGACAGAGCGTCACTATGGCTACACCTTC,CASSLGTERHYGYTF
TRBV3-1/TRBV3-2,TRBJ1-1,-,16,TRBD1,TGTGCCAGCAGCCTAGGACAGGGGTTACGGAACACTGAAGCTTTCTTT,CASSLGQGLRNTEAFF